The source of this T cell receptor (beta chain) is a study of PD-L1 blockade in urothelial cancer. CDR3 length: 11 residues. Germline-derived CDR1 and CDR2 are DFQATT and SNEGSKA (reference sequence). The V gene lost 3 bases and the J gene lost 7 bases, with 6 bases spanning the gap. TCRdb's table, derived via immunoSEQ multiplex PCR, lists solely in-frame clones and lacks some. The sample holds around 45,000 clones, roughly 88% seen once. The genes are TRBV20-1 and TRBJ2-2, with unresolved D. Sequencing was performed on PBMCs, taken around atezolizumab (anti-PD-L1) treatment. This sequence originates from an older man with urothelial cancer. The CDR3 loop is CSARSRGELFF. CDR3 coding DNA: TGCAGTGCTAGGAGCCGCGGGGAGCTGTTTTTT.